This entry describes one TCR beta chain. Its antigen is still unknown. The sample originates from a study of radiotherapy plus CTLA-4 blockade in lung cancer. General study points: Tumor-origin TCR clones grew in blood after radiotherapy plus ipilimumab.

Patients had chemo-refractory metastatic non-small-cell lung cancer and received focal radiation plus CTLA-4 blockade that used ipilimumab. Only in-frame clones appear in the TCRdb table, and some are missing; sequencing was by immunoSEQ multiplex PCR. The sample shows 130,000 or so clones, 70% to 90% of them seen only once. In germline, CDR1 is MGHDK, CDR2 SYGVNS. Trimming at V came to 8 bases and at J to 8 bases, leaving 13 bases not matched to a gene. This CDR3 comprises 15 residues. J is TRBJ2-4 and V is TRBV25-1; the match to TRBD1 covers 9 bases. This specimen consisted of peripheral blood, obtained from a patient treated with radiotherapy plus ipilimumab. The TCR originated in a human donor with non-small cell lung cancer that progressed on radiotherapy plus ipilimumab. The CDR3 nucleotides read TGTGCCAGCCGCAACCCCCGGGACAGGGTCCACATTCAGTACTTC. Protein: CASRNPRDRVHIQYF.